The entry below gives a single T cell receptor (beta chain) sequence along with its context. This entry comes from a study of shared T cell receptors in the human thymus. Sequenced by immunoSEQ multiplex PCR; TCRdb stores in-frame clones only, minus some. The sample contains around 730,000 clones, 70% to 90% of which appear only once. Germline assignment: CDR1 SGHRS and CDR2 YFSETQ. V gave up 3 bases and J gave up 5 bases, with 20 bases separating them. The CDR3 runs to 16 residues. The same sample was also used in a study of human thymus T cells. This second study says: The donors were infants in Finland with congenital heart defects, otherwise immunologically healthy. Thymic samples were excised during corrective heart operations.

The sample taken for sequencing was thymocytes. The sequence came from a girl in the first two years of life with a congenital heart defect. V and J are TRBV5-1 and TRBJ1-1; tentatively, D is TRBD1 (5 bases). The CDR3 protein is CASSWILGGGRTEAFF. The DNA of the CDR3 is TGCGCCAGCAGCTGGATCCTCGGGGGAGGAAGGACTGAAGCTTTCTTT.